The present T cell receptor (beta chain) was sequenced within a study of breast tumors, draining lymph nodes, adjacent tissues. Overall study results and limits: Tumor repertoires ranked between lymph nodes and nontumor tissue in diversity, with V and J gene preferences. The lymph node origin of tumor T cells was framed as consistent with a hypothesis, not demonstrated. Compared with basal-like, luminal-like tumors shared significantly more repertoire with nontumor tissue.

Breast cancer patients provided tissue from their axillary draining lymph nodes. In this sample, this clonotype turned up a few times. What it binds is unknown. TCRdb called the multiplex PCR reads again in MiXCR, with one record for every CDR3 protein. The sample yields hundreds of thousands of distinct CDR3 sequences, around 32% seen once. The specimen was axillary lymph node tissue. The sequence came from a female donor with breast cancer. Some clones in this sample may be carry-over from other donors' samples.

The CDR3 coding sequence is TGTGCCAGCAAACTTAGCGGGACTCTGTACGAGCAGTACTTC. Residues: CASKLSGTLYEQYF. The chain carries TRBV6-1 and TRBJ2-7, with 8 positions matching TRBD2. The CDR3 is 14 amino acids. J gave up 4 bases and V 7 bases, and 9 bases lay outside the gene matches. The germline V gene has CDR1 MNHNS and CDR2 SASEGT.